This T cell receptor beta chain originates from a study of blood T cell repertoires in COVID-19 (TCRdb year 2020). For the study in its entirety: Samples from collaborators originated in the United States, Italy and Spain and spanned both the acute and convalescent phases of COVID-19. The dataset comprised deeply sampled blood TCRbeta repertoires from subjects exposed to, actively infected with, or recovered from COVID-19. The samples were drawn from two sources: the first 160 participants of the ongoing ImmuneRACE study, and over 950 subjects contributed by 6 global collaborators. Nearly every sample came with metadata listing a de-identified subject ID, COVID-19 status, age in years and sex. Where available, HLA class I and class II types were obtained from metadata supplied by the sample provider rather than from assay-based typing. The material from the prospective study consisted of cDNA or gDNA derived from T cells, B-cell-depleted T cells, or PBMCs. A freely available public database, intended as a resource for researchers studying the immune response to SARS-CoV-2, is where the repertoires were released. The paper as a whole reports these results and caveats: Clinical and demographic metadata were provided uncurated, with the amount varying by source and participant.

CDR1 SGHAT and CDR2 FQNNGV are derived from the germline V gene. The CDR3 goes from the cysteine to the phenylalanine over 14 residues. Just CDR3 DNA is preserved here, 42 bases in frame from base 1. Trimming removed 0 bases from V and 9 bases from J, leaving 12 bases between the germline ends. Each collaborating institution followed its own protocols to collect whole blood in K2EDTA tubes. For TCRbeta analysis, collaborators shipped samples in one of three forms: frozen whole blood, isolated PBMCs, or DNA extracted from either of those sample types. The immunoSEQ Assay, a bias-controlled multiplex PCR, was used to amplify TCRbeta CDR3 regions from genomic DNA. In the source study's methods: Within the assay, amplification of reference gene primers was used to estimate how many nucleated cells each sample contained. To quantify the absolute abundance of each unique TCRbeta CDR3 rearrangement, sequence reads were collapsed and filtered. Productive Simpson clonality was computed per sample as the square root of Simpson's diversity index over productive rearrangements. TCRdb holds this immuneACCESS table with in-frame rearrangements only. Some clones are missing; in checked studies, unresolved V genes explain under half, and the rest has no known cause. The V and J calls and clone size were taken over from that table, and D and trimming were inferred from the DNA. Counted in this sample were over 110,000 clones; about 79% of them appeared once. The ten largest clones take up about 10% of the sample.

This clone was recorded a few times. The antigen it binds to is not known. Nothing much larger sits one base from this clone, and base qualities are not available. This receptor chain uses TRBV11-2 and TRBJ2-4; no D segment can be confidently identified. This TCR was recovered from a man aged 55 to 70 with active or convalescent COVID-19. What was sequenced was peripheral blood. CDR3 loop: CASSLDWRRGIQYF. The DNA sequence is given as TGTGCCAGCAGCTTAGATTGGAGAAGAGGCATTCAGTACTTC. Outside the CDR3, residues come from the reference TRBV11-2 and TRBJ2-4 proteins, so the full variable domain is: EAGVAQSPRYKIIEKRQSVAFWCNPISGHATLYWYQQILGQGPKLLIQFQNNGVVDDSQLPKDRFSAERLKGVDSTLKIQPAKLEDSAVYLCASSLDWRRGIQYFGAGTRLSVL.